Many counts were recorded for the clone carrying this T cell receptor (beta chain). These data originate in a study of tumor-infiltrating lymphocytes in oesophageal squamous cell carcinoma. V was pared by 2 bases and J by 7 bases, with 7 bases of the junction left unmatched. The CDR3 consists of 15 residues. MiXCR was run by TCRdb on the PCR reads, yielding one entry per CDR3 protein. Here the sample spans 6,000 to 6,500 distinct CDR3 sequences, roughly 15% being singletons. The chain combines TRBV12-3 or TRBV12-4 with TRBJ2-1, with 8 bases that match TRBD2. The clonotype originates from a male donor with esophageal squamous cell carcinoma. The sequenced sample consisted of esophageal tumor tissue. The CDR3 sequence is CASSLLAGGLNEQFF. The CDR3 nucleotides read TGTGCCAGCAGTTTACTCGCGGGGGGCCTTAATGAGCAGTTCTTC.